Given below is one T cell receptor beta chain in context. Produced via immunoSEQ multiplex PCR; TCRdb's table is partial and in-frame only. Of about 69,000 clones listed, approximately 87% were seen once; the top ten hold around a quarter. This entry belongs to a study of T cell responses to AZD1222 COVID-19 vaccine. CDR3 length: 13 amino acids. V was pared by 4 bases and J by 7 bases, with 3 bases of the junction left unmatched. Germline lookup yields CDR1 SGHRS and CDR2 YFSETQ. This chain connects TRBV5-1 to TRBJ2-2; 8 positions agree with TRBD1. The source was peripheral blood, collected 28 days after the second AZD1222 dose. The TCR comes from an adult who received the AZD1222 COVID-19 vaccine. CDR3 in amino acids: CASSIQGDGELFF. Here the CDR3 DNA reads TGCGCCAGCAGCATACAGGGGGACGGGGAGCTGTTTTTT.